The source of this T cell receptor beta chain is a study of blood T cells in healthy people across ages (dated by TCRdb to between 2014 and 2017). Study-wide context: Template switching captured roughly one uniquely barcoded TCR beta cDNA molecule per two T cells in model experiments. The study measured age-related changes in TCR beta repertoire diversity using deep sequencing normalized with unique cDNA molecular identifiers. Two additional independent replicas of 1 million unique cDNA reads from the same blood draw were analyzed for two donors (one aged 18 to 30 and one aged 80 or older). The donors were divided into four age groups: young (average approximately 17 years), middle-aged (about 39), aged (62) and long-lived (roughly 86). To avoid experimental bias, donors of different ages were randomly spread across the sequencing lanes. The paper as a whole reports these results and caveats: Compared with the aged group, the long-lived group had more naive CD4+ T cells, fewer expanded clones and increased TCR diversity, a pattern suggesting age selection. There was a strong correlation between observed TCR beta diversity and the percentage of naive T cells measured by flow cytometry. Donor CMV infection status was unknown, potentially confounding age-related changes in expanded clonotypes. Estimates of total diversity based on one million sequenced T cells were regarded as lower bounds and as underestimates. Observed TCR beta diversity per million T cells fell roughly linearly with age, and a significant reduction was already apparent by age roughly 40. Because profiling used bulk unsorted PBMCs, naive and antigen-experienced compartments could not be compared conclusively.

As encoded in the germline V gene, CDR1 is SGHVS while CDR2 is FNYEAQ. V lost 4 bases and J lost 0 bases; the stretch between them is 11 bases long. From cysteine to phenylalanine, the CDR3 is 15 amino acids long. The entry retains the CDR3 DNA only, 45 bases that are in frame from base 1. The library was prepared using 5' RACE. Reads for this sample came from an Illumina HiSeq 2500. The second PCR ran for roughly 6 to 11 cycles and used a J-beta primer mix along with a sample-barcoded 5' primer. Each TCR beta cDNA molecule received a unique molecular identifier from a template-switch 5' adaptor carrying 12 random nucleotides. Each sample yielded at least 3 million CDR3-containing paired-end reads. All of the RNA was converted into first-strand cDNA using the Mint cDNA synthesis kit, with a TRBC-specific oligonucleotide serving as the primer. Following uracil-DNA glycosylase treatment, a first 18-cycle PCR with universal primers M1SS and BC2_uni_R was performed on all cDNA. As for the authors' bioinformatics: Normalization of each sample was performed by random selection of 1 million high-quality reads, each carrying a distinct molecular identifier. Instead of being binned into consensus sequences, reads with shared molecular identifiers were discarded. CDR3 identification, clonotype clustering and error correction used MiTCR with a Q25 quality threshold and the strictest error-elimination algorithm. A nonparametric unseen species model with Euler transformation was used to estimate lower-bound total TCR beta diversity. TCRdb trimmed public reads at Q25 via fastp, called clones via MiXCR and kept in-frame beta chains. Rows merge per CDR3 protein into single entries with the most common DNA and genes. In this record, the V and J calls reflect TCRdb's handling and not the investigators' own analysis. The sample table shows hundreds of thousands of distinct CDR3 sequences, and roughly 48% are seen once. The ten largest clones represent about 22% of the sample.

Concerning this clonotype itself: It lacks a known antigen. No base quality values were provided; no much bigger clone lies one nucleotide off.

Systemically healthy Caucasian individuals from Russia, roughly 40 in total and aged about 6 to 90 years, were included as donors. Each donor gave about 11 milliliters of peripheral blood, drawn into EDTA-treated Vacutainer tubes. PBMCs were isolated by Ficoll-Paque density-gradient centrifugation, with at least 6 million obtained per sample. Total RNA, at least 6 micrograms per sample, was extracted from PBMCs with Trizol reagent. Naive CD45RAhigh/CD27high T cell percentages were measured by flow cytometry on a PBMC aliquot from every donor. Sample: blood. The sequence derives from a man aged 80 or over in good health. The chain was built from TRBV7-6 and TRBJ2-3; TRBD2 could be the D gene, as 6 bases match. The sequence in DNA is TGTGCCAGCAGCTCCCGGGCGGGAAGCACAGATACGCAGTATTTT. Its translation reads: CASSSRAGSTDTQYF.